Described below is a single T cell receptor beta chain sequence and its context. Its antigen is not known. The sample originates from a study of memory CD4+ T cells and cytomegalovirus serostatus. Study summary: Of the healthy Belgian adults, fewer than 10 were CMV seropositive and 20 to 30 seronegative. Overall study results and limits: CD4+ memory repertoires contained 67 of 164 reported CMV TCRbeta sequences.

The trim removed 3 bases at V and 0 bases at J, leaving 4 bases unmatched. This CDR3 has 16 residues. Looked up from germline, CDR1 is SGHDN and CDR2 is FVKESK. The sort gate was single viable CD3+CD4+CD8-CD45RO+ cells for memory CD4+ T cells. CMV serostatus came from serum IgG against pp150, pp28, p38, p52. The repertoire was sequenced with immunoSEQ multiplex PCR; TCRdb's copy has only in-frame clones and lacks some. The sample holds around 76,000 clones, 60% to 80% seen once. This receptor was taken from an adult in good health and CMV-seropositive. The material sequenced was memory CD4+ T cells from blood. The gene calls are TRBV14 and TRBJ2-4; TRBD1 matches at 8 bases. This CDR3 is CASSHGTGQAKNIQYF. Written as DNA, the CDR3 is TGTGCCAGCAGCCACGGGACAGGCCAAGCCAAAAACATTCAGTACTTC.